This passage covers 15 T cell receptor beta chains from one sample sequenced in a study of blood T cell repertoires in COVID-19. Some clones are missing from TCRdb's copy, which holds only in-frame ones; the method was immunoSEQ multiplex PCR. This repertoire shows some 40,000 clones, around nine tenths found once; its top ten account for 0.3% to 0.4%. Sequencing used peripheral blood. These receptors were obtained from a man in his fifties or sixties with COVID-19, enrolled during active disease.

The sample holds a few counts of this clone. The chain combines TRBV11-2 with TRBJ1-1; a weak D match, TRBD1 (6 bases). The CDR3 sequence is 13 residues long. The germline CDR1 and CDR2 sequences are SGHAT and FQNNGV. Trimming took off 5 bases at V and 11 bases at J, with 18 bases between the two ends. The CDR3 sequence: CASSPQQGRGAFF. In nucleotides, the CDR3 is TGTGCCAGCAGCCCCCAACAGGGAAGAGGGGCTTTCTTT.

DNA of the CDR3: TGTGCCAGCAGCTTAGCGCTAGCTCCGGGCGAGCAGTACTTC. The encoded protein is CASSLALAPGEQYF. This rearrangement joins TRBV7-2 to TRBJ2-7, with D possibly matching TRBD2 (5 bases). Germline CDR1 SGHTA, CDR2 FQGNSA. This CDR3 has 14 amino acids. Trimming took off 0 bases at V and 6 bases at J, with 12 bases between the two ends.

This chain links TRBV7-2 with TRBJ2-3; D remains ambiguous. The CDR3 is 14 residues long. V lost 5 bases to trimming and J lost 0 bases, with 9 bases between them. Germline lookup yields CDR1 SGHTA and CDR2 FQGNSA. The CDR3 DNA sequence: TGTGCCAGCAGCCCGTTCGGGAGCACAGATACGCAGTATTTT. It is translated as CASSPFGSTDTQYF.

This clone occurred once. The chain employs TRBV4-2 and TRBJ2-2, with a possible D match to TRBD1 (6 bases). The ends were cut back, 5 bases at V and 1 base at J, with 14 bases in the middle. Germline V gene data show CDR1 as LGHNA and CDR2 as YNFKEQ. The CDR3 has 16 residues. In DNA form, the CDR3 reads TGTGCCAGCAGCAGGGGGTGGGCTGAGAACACCGGGGAGCTGTTTTTT. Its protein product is CASSRGWAENTGELFF.

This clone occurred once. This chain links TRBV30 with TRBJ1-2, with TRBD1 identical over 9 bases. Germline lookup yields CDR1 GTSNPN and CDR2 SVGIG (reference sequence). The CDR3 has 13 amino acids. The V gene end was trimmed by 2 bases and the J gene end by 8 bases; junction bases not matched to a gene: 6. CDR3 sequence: CAWSPGQGRGYTF. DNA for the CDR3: TGTGCCTGGAGTCCGGGACAGGGACGCGGCTACACCTTC.

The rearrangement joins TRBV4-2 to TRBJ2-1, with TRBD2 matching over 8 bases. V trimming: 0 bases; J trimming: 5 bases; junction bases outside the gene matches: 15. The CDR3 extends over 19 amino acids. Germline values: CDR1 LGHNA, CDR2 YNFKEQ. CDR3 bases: TGTGCCAGCAGCCAAGAGGCCGGTGGCGTACTAGCGGCTCACAATGAGCAGTTCTTC. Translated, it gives CASSQEAGGVLAAHNEQFF.

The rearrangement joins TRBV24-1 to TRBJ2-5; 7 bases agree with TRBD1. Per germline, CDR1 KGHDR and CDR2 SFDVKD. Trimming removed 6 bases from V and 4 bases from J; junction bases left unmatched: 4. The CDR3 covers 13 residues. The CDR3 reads CATSRAGGETQYF. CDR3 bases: TGTGCCACCAGTCGGGCAGGGGGAGAGACCCAGTACTTC.

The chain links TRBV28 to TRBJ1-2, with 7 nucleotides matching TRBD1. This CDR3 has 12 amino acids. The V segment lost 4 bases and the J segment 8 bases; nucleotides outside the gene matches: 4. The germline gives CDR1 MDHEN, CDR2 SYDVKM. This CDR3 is CASSSRDRGYTF. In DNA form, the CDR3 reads TGTGCCAGCAGTTCCAGGGACAGAGGCTACACCTTC.

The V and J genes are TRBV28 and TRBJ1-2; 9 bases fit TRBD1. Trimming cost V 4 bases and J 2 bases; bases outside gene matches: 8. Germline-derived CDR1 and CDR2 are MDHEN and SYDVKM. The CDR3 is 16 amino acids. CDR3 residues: CASSSQGQGGNYGYTF. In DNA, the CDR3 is TGTGCCAGCAGTTCCCAGGGACAGGGCGGGAACTATGGCTACACCTTC.

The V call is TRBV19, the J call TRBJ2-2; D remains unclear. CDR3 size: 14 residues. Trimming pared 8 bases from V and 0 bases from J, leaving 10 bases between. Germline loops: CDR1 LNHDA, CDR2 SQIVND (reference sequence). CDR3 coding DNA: TGTGCCAGTTGTCCCCTTGCGAACACCGGGGAGCTGTTTTTT. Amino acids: CASCPLANTGELFF.

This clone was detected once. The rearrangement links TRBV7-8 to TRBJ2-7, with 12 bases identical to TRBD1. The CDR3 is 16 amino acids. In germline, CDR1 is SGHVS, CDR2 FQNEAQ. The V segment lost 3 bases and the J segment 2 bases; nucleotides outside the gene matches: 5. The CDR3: CASSFGTGGITYEQYF. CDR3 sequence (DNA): TGTGCCAGCAGCTTCGGGACAGGGGGCATAACCTACGAGCAGTACTTC.

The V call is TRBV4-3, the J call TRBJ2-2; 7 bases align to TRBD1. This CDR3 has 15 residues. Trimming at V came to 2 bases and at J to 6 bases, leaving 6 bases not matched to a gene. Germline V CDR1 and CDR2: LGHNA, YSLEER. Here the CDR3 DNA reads TGCGCCAGCAGCCAAACCGACAGGGATTCCGGGGAGCTGTTTTTT. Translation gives CASSQTDRDSGELFF.

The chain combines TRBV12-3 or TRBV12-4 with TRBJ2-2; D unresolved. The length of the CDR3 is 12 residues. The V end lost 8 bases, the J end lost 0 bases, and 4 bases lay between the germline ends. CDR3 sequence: CASGANTGELFF. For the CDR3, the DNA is TGTGCCAGCGGAGCGAACACCGGGGAGCTGTTTTTT.

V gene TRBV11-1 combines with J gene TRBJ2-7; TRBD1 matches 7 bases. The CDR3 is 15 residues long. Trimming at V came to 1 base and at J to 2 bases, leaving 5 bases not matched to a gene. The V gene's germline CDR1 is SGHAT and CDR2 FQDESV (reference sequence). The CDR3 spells CASSLVGTATYEQYF. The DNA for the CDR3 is TGTGCCAGCAGCTTAGTGGGGACAGCCACCTACGAGCAGTACTTC.

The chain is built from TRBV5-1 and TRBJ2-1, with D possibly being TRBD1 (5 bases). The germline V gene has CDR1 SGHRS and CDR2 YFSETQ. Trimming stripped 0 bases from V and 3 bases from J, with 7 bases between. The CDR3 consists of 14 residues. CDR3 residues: CASSLAGYYNEQFF. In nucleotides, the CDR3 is TGCGCCAGCAGCTTGGCAGGGTACTACAATGAGCAGTTCTTC.